These 11 T cell receptor beta chains came from one sample sequenced in a study of shared clonotypes between healthy human individuals. Clones were read by immunoSEQ multiplex PCR, and TCRdb kept only the in-frame ones, dropping some. The sample shows about 490,000 clones, 65% to 80% of them seen only once. Source material: PBMCs. Source of these receptors: a woman in her thirties or forties in good health. Some clones in this sample may be carry-over from other donors' samples.

As concerns this clone: This sequence is one base from a far larger clone and is likely a read error. Other DNA sequences in the sample encode the same CDR3. The rearrangement joins TRBV7-2 to TRBJ2-5; the D gene is possibly TRBD1 (5 bases). With 5 bases removed from V and 2 bases from J, the gap between germline ends came to 18 bases. Germline V gene data show CDR1 as SGHTA and CDR2 as FQGNSA. This CDR3 region has 16 residues. The DNA of the CDR3 is TGTGCCAGCAGCACCACAGGTGTGGGGCCTCAAGAGACCCAGTACTTC. This translates into CASSTTGVGPQETQYF.

The gene calls are TRBV5-6 and TRBJ1-1; D might be TRBD1 (6 bases). The V end was cut by 4 bases, the J end by 0 bases, with 19 bases between. The CDR3 length is 17 residues. CDR1 is SGHDT and CDR2 is YYEEEE in the germline V gene. The CDR3 bases are TGTGCCAGCAGCCGTAAGAGGACAGTCCTCATGAACACTGAAGCTTTCTTT. It translates to CASSRKRTVLMNTEAFF.

The chain joins TRBV6-6 to TRBJ1-2; tentatively, D is TRBD1 (5 bases). Germline assignment: CDR1 MNHNY and CDR2 SVGAGI (reference sequence). The CDR3 runs to 14 residues. Deletions cut 6 bases from V and 4 bases from J, with 15 bases between. The CDR3 is CASRSGTRVYGYTF. CDR3 in DNA: TGTGCCAGCAGGTCCGGGACCCGCGTCTATGGCTACACCTTC.

The genes are TRBV7-6 and TRBJ2-1; a weak D match, TRBD1 (6 bases). Germline loops: CDR1 SGHVS, CDR2 FNYEAQ. This CDR3 region has 17 residues. Trimming removed 1 base at V and 4 bases at J, with 17 bases between. As DNA, the CDR3 is TGTGCCAGCAGCTTAGAATTCCGGGACAAGGGGTACAATGAGCAGTTCTTC. Encoded protein: CASSLEFRDKGYNEQFF.

The V and J genes are TRBV6-6 and TRBJ1-2, with 11 bases aligning to TRBD1. Per germline, CDR1 MNHNY and CDR2 SVGAGI (reference sequence). The CDR3 spans 15 residues. After removal of 5 bases from V and 5 bases from J, the junction contained 7 bases not matched to a gene. CDR3 in amino acids: CASSDGTGGGYGYTF. The CDR3 nucleotides are TGTGCCAGCAGTGACGGGACAGGGGGAGGGTATGGCTACACCTTC.

This CDR3 reads CASGGSHGETQYF. Written as DNA, the CDR3 is TGTGCCAGCGGCGGATCCCACGGGGAGACCCAGTACTTC. The chain has TRBV6-5 and TRBJ2-5; D is uncertain. Trimming cost V 8 bases and J 5 bases, with 15 bases left between them. CDR3 length: 13 residues. Germline V gene lookup returns CDR1 MNHEY and CDR2 SVGAGI.

CDR3 sequence (DNA): TGTGCCAGCTCACCATCGAGGTCCGTTCGTGATCAGCCCCAGCATTTT. Translated: CASSPSRSVRDQPQHF. The rearrangement joins TRBV18 to TRBJ1-5, with unresolved D. The CDR3 has 16 amino acids. The V gene lost 2 bases and the J gene lost 5 bases, with 16 bases spanning the gap. Germline lookup yields CDR1 KGHSH and CDR2 LQKENI.

This clone came up a few times. This chain joins TRBV19 and TRBJ2-1, with D hard to call. Deletions cut 5 bases from V and 7 bases from J, with 21 bases between. The CDR3 spans 16 residues. The V gene's germline CDR1 is LNHDA and CDR2 SQIVND (reference sequence). The CDR3: CASSAYSRADGNEQFF. In DNA form, the CDR3 reads TGTGCCAGTAGTGCCTATAGCAGAGCCGACGGTAATGAGCAGTTCTTC.

V is TRBV5-5 and J is TRBJ2-3; D remains ambiguous. Trimming cost V 0 bases and J 2 bases, with 10 bases left between them. Germline V gives CDR1 SGHKS, CDR2 YYEKEE (reference sequence). This CDR3 region has 15 residues. Written as DNA, the CDR3 is TGTGCCAGCAGCTTGGGGGCAGCTCCCACAGATACGCAGTATTTT. Translated, it gives CASSLGAAPTDTQYF. Supplemented by reference TRBV5-5 and TRBJ2-3, the full variable domain reads DAGVTQSPTHLIKTRGQQVTLRCSPISGHKSVSWYQQVLGQGPQFIFQYYEKEERGRGNFPDRFSARQFPNYSSELNVNALLLGDSALYLCASSLGAAPTDTQYFGPGTRLTVL.

This clone was seen only once. The J gene is TRBJ1-2, the V gene TRBV20-1; no clear D. The CDR3 totals 11 residues. In germline, CDR1 is DFQATT, CDR2 SNEGSKA (reference sequence). The V and J ends lost 6 bases and 3 bases respectively, with 8 bases between them. CDR3 amino acids: CSATEDYGYTF. CDR3 bases: TGCAGTGCAACGGAGGACTATGGCTACACCTTC.

The gene calls are TRBV28 and TRBJ2-1; weak D call: TRBD1 (5 bases). CDR1 is MDHEN and CDR2 is SYDVKM in the germline V gene. V lost 2 bases to trimming and J lost 3 bases, with 14 bases between them. The CDR3 sequence is 16 residues long. The CDR3 spells CASSLIPGQLYNEQFF. The CDR3 nucleotides are TGTGCCAGCAGTTTAATCCCAGGGCAGCTCTACAATGAGCAGTTCTTC.